This record covers a single TCR beta chain. This record belongs to a study of blood T cells in healthy people across ages. With a J-beta primer mix and a sample-barcoded 5' primer, a second PCR ran about 7 to 12 cycles. Each cDNA molecule received a tag from a template-switch adaptor that had 12 random nucleotides. CDR3-containing paired-end reads numbered at least 3 million in each sample. TCRdb passed the 5' RACE reads through MiXCR, listing each CDR3 protein once. This table holds hundreds of thousands of distinct CDR3 sequences, approximately 30% found once. The CDR3 has 15 amino acids. CDR1 SGHTA and CDR2 FQGNSA come from the germline V gene. V lost 1 base and J lost 0, with 8 bases in between.

This TCR came from a woman over 75 in good health. Sequencing was carried out using blood. This chain uses TRBV7-2 with TRBJ2-3, with D unclear. Written as DNA, the CDR3 is TGTGCCAGCAGCTTAGGCGTGGCCAGCACAGATACGCAGTATTTT. Translated: CASSLGVASTDTQYF.